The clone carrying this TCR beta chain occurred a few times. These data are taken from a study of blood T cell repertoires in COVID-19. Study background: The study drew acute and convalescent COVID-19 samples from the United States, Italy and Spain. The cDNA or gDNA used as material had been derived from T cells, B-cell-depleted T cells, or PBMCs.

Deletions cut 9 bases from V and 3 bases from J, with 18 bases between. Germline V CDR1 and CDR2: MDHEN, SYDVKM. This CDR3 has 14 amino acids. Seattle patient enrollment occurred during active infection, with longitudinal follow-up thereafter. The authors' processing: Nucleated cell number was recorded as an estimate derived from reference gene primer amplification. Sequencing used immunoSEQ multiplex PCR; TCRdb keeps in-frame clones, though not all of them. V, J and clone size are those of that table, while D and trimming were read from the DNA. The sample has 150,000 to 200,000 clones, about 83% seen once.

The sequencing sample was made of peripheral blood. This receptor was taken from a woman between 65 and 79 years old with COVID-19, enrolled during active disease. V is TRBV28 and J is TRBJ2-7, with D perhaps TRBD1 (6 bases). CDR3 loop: CASSRDTDHYEQYF. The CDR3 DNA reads TGTGCCAGTTCCCGGGACACCGACCACTACGAGCAGTACTTC.